This TCR beta chain was sequenced in a study of blood T cell repertoires in COVID-19. Study as a whole: PBMCs, B-cell-depleted T cells, or T cells were the source of the cDNA or gDNA that made up the material.

Some clones are missing from TCRdb's copy, which holds only in-frame ones; the method was immunoSEQ multiplex PCR. This table holds 300,000 to 350,000 clones, more than 80% found once. CDR1 is SNHLY, CDR2 FYNNEI, per germline. The CDR3 totals 16 residues. V lost 0 bases, J lost 8 bases, and 17 bases lay in between. Sequenced: peripheral blood. The source of this sequence is a woman aged 25 to 39 with COVID-19, enrolled during active disease. The J gene is TRBJ1-5, the V gene TRBV2, with D possibly being TRBD1 (6 bases). CDR3 sequence reads: CASSEAEPTGQKPQHF. CDR3 DNA sequence: TGTGCCAGCAGTGAAGCGGAGCCGACAGGTCAGAAGCCCCAGCATTTT.